The clone carrying this TCR beta chain was counted between two and nine times. Antigen unknown. This sample stems from a study of CD8+CD57+ T cells in acquired aplastic anemia. The wider study: Healthy donor CD4+ cell samples had a mean of about 10.8 million reads.

Findings of the study overall: Controls and patients did not differ significantly in CD8+ Simpson's diversity. Overlap between patients and controls comprised about 28 CD8+ CDR3 sequences.

This CDR3 contains 16 residues. V lost 5 bases and J lost 5, with 24 bases in between. The germline CDR1 and CDR2 sequences are DFQATT and SNEGSKA (reference sequence). TCR beta VDJ combinations and CDR3 sequences were profiled from genomic DNA. TCRdb processed the reads anew with MiXCR; each CDR3 protein has one entry. Counted here are 150,000 to 200,000 distinct CDR3 sequences, 35% to 50% occurring once; the ten biggest clones make up approximately 2.9%. The V call is TRBV20-1, the J call TRBJ1-2, with a possible D match to TRBD1 (5 bases). This TCR was sampled from a human donor in good health. Sequenced input: sorted CD4+, CD8+, or CD8+CD57+ T cells (not recorded which) from PBMCs. CDR3 DNA sequence: TGCAGTGCTCCCCAGGGAGGGCCACAACATTCTTATGGCTACACCTTC. Translation gives CSAPQGGPQHSYGYTF.